This T cell receptor (beta chain) was recovered during a study of cytomegalovirus exposure and HLA in healthy donors. The overall study: Researchers found that roughly 81% of about 400 genotyped donors fell within the Caucasian-associated ancestry cluster. Study-wide results and caveats: Through in vitro validation, three CMV-associated chains were shown to be specific for CMV antigens.

Regarding donors, all were healthy bone marrow donors. This CDR3 comprises 12 residues. Looked up from germline, CDR1 is SGHRS and CDR2 is YFSETQ. V lost 4 bases to trimming and J lost 8 bases, with 12 bases between them. As for this clone: Its specificity is unknown.

Both 60 Vbeta primers and 13 Jbeta primers went into the PCR. This table comes from immunoSEQ multiplex PCR, and its TCRdb copy is limited to in-frame clones, with some not included. Among some 99,000 clones listed, 76% were seen once. The sequencing sample was made of PBMCs. The sequence was collected from a woman between 50 and 59 years old in good health and CMV-seropositive. V gene TRBV5-1 combines with J gene TRBJ1-2; TRBD1 is a possible D gene (5 bases). The CDR3 DNA sequence: TGCGCCAGCAGCGAGACGGGGGGGGGCTACACCTTC. It yields the protein CASSETGGGYTF.